This T cell receptor beta chain came from a study of T cell repertoires in cytomegalovirus infection. TCRdb re-derived calls from the reads in MiXCR, one entry per CDR3 protein. Here the sample spans about 450,000 distinct CDR3 sequences, roughly 30% being singletons. This clonotype has just a few counts. The receptor was isolated from a human donor in good health (CMV status not recorded). Some clones in this sample may be carry-over from other donors' samples. Sequenced input: PBMCs.

The CDR3 protein is CASSRTGEGYTF. Written as DNA, the CDR3 is TGTGCCAGCAGCCGGACGGGGGAAGGCTACACCTTC. The chain employs TRBV7-9 and TRBJ1-2; the D gene is possibly TRBD1 (5 bases). The V and J ends lost 5 bases and 8 bases respectively, with 12 bases between them. Germline values: CDR1 SEHNR, CDR2 FQNEAQ (reference sequence). This CDR3 region has 12 residues.